Listed here are 5 T cell receptor beta chains from one sample, sequenced in a study of blood T cell repertoires in COVID-19. Measured with immunoSEQ multiplex PCR; TCRdb has only the in-frame clones, and not every one. Counted here are 200,000 to 300,000 clones, around 87% occurring once; the ten biggest clones make up less than 3%. Sequenced: peripheral blood. These TCRs come from a woman aged 50 to 60 with acute or convalescent COVID-19.

This chain uses TRBV27 with TRBJ2-1; TRBD2 agrees at 8 bases. The CDR3 spans 13 residues. In germline, CDR1 is MNHEY, CDR2 SMNVEV (reference sequence). The V gene end was trimmed by 6 bases and the J gene end by 3 bases; junction bases not matched to a gene: 1. The CDR3 DNA sequence: TGTGCCAGCAGCGGGACTAGCTACAATGAGCAGTTCTTC. Its protein product is CASSGTSYNEQFF.

The rearrangement joins TRBV6-5 to TRBJ1-2; D is perhaps TRBD1 (5 bases). V shed 6 bases and J shed 3 bases, with 11 bases lying between them. This CDR3 has 13 amino acids. Per germline, CDR1 MNHEY and CDR2 SVGAGI. The CDR3 DNA reads as TGTGCCAGCAGATATGGGACTGACTATGGCTACACCTTC. Translating gives CASRYGTDYGYTF.

J is TRBJ1-6 and V is TRBV12-3 or TRBV12-4; perhaps TRBD1 as D (6 bases). The CDR3 sequence is 13 residues long. Trimming removed 5 bases from V and 7 bases from J, with 9 bases in between. The CDR3 coding sequence is TGTGCCAGCAGTCTCGGACAGAATTCACCCCTCCACTTT. Its translation is CASSLGQNSPLHF.

The rearrangement uses TRBV11-3 and TRBJ2-7, with 7 bases fitting TRBD1. Germline V gene data show CDR1 as SGHNT and CDR2 as YENEEA. V dropped 6 bases and J dropped 2; count of bases not matched to a gene: 4. The CDR3 contains 13 residues. The CDR3: CASSLGQPYEQYF. CDR3 nucleotides: TGTGCCAGCAGTTTGGGACAGCCCTACGAGCAGTACTTC.

CDR3 sequence: CASSLTASGSYEQYF. As DNA, the CDR3 is TGTGCCAGCAGTTTAACGGCTAGCGGGAGCTACGAGCAGTACTTC. The chain is built from TRBV28 and TRBJ2-7; 10 nucleotides match TRBD2. The V segment lost 2 bases and the J segment 3 bases; nucleotides outside the gene matches: 4. Looked up from germline, CDR1 is MDHEN and CDR2 is SYDVKM. The CDR3 has 15 residues.